This entry lists 26 T cell receptor beta chains sequenced from one sample in a study of T cell responses to AZD1222 COVID-19 vaccine. Assay: immunoSEQ multiplex PCR; the TCRdb copy retains only in-frame clones and omits some. The sample lists about 84,000 clones, 80% to 90% occurring once. Sample: peripheral blood, taken 28 days after the second AZD1222 dose. The receptors here all came from an adult who received the AZD1222 COVID-19 vaccine.

The CDR3 DNA reads as TGTGCCAGCAGCGGGGGAGAAAAACTGTTTTTT. Residues: CASSGGEKLFF. The rearrangement uses TRBV3-1 (or the pseudogene TRBV3-2) and TRBJ1-4, with D possibly being TRBD1 (5 bases). This CDR3 has 11 residues. CDR1 LGHDT and CDR2 YNNKEL come from the germline V gene (reference sequence). V lost 5 bases and J 8 bases, leaving 6 bases between the germline ends.

The chain joins TRBV4-1 to TRBJ2-2, with 7 positions matching TRBD1. Per germline, CDR1 MGHRA and CDR2 YSYEKL. This CDR3 spans 15 amino acids. V shed 3 bases and J 3 bases; nucleotides not matched to a gene: 4. The CDR3 DNA reads TGCGCCAGCAGCCACACAGGGGTAGACACCGGGGAGCTGTTTTTT. Its translation: CASSHTGVDTGELFF.

J is TRBJ2-1 and V is TRBV5-1, with a weak D call TRBD2 (7 bases). Germline V gene data show CDR1 as SGHRS and CDR2 as YFSETQ. V dropped 0 bases and J dropped 2 bases, with 15 bases sitting between them. There are 17 residues in the CDR3. DNA of the CDR3: TGCGCCAGCAGCTTGGCGCCTGGGGGGGGCGCCTACAATGAGCAGTTCTTC. Translating it yields CASSLAPGGGAYNEQFF.

V gene TRBV7-8 combines with J gene TRBJ2-7; 8 positions match TRBD2. Trimming took 4 bases from V and 0 from J; bases not matched to a gene: 5. The CDR3 loop spans 15 amino acids. Germline loops: CDR1 SGHVS, CDR2 FQNEAQ. CDR3 sequence: CASSSGTRVSYEQYV. The CDR3 coding sequence is TGTGCCAGCAGCTCAGGGACTAGGGTCTCCTACGAGCAGTACGTC.

V gene TRBV18 combines with J gene TRBJ1-1; D unresolved. V dropped 5 bases and J dropped 1 base, with 8 bases sitting between them. The CDR3 sequence is 13 residues long. The germline V gene has CDR1 KGHSH and CDR2 LQKENI. The DNA of the CDR3 is TGTGCCAGCTCAGCCGACCAGAACACTGAAGCTTTCTTT. Its translation: CASSADQNTEAFF.

This chain links TRBV5-6 with TRBJ1-4; 12 nucleotides match TRBD1. CDR1 is SGHDT, CDR2 YYEEEE, per germline. CDR3 size: 15 residues. J gave up 6 bases and V 4 bases, and 4 bases lay outside the gene matches. The CDR3 DNA sequence: TGTGCCAGCAGCCCGGGACAGGGGGCTTATGAAAAACTGTTTTTT. Encoded protein: CASSPGQGAYEKLFF.

The J gene is TRBJ1-1, the V gene TRBV20-1; unclear D gene. The germline V and J ends were trimmed by 4 bases and 8 bases, with 11 bases remaining between them. The CDR3 extends over 11 amino acids. Germline lookup yields CDR1 DFQATT and CDR2 SNEGSKA (reference sequence). CDR3: CSAKQPKEAFF. CDR3 sequence (DNA): TGCAGTGCTAAACAGCCAAAAGAAGCTTTCTTT.

The J gene is TRBJ2-1, the V gene TRBV5-1; 8 bases match TRBD1. The V segment lost 4 bases and the J segment 1 base; nucleotides outside the gene matches: 7. The CDR3 has 16 amino acids. Germline V gives CDR1 SGHRS, CDR2 YFSETQ. The CDR3 loop is CASSAGTGESYNEQFF. In DNA form, the CDR3 reads TGCGCCAGCAGCGCCGGGACAGGAGAATCCTACAATGAGCAGTTCTTC.

This rearrangement joins TRBV30 to TRBJ2-3; 7 bases map to TRBD1. Germline-derived CDR1 and CDR2 are GTSNPN and SVGIG (reference sequence). Losses at the gene ends were 3 bases for V and 1 base for J; bases not matched to a gene: 4. The CDR3 is 14 amino acids. CDR3 bases: TGTGCCTGGAGCAGACAGGGACGCACAGATACGCAGTATTTT. It translates to CAWSRQGRTDTQYF.

This chain links TRBV10-2 with TRBJ2-7; D call uncertain. Germline CDR1 reads WSHSY; CDR2 reads SAAADI. The germline V and J ends were trimmed by 2 bases and 5 bases, with 19 bases remaining between them. CDR3 length: 16 residues. DNA of the CDR3: TGCGCCAGCAGTGAGAATTACCTACCCCCAGCGAACGAGCAGTACTTC. Protein: CASSENYLPPANEQYF.

The chain has TRBV19 and TRBJ2-1; possibly TRBD1 for D (6 bases). CDR1 is LNHDA, CDR2 SQIVND, per germline (reference sequence). The germline V and J ends were trimmed by 4 bases and 9 bases, with 16 bases remaining between them. This CDR3 spans 14 amino acids. The CDR3 region is CASSSTGLRGEQFF. The CDR3 nucleotides are TGTGCCAGTAGTAGCACAGGGCTAAGGGGTGAGCAGTTCTTC.

The chain recombines TRBV7-7 with TRBJ2-1; 7 positions agree with TRBD1. J gave up 9 bases and V 6 bases, and 8 bases lay outside the gene matches. Germline V CDR1 and CDR2: SSHAT, FNYEAQ (reference sequence). CDR3 length equals 13 residues. The CDR3 spells CASSLDRTGEQFF. The CDR3 DNA follows: TGTGCCAGCAGTTTGGACAGGACGGGTGAGCAGTTCTTC.

The chain carries TRBV7-9 and TRBJ2-1; D is undetermined. Germline CDR1 and CDR2: SEHNR and FQNEAQ (reference sequence). CDR3 length: 13 amino acids. V was trimmed by 4 bases and J by 8 bases, leaving 12 bases between them. CDR3 amino acids: CASSSSPQDEQFF. In nucleotides, the CDR3 is TGTGCCAGCAGCTCTTCTCCTCAGGATGAGCAGTTCTTC.

This rearrangement joins TRBV28 to TRBJ2-2, with 9 bases identical to TRBD2. This CDR3 contains 15 residues. Germline values: CDR1 MDHEN, CDR2 SYDVKM. The V gene end was trimmed by 1 base and the J gene end by 6 bases; junction bases not matched to a gene: 3. The CDR3: CASSLLAGDPGELFF. CDR3 DNA sequence: TGTGCCAGCAGTTTATTAGCGGGAGACCCCGGGGAGCTGTTTTTT. The full variable domain, its missing parts supplied by reference TRBV28 and TRBJ2-2, is DVKVTQSSRYLVKRTGEKVFLECVQDMDHENMFWYRQDPGLGLRLIYFSYDVKMKEKGDIPEGYSVSREKKERFSLILESASTNQTSMYLCASSLLAGDPGELFFGEGSRLTVL.

The V call is TRBV6-5, the J call TRBJ2-7; TRBD2 might be the D (6 bases). CDR3 length: 15 amino acids. From germline, CDR1 is MNHEY and CDR2 SVGAGI. Trimming stripped 6 bases from V and 1 base from J, with 16 bases between. The DNA for the CDR3 is TGTGCCAGCAGCCAGTCCAATAGCGGTTCCTACGAGCAGTACGTC. Protein: CASSQSNSGSYEQYV.

The CDR3 DNA reads TGTGCCAGCAGAACGCAGGGAGAGACCCAGTACTTC. This codes for CASRTQGETQYF. The chain joins TRBV5-6 to TRBJ2-5, with D tentatively TRBD1 (5 bases). Trimming cost V 5 bases and J 4 bases, with 9 bases left between them. The CDR3 consists of 12 residues. Germline V gene data show CDR1 as SGHDT and CDR2 as YYEEEE.

The chain employs TRBV11-3 and TRBJ2-5; D not resolved. The germline CDR1 and CDR2 sequences are SGHNT and YENEEA. Trimming removed 3 bases at V and 6 bases at J, with 14 bases between. This CDR3 has 14 amino acids. DNA of the CDR3: TGTGCCAGCAGCTTTATGGGTGGCCCTCAGACCCAGTACTTC. Its protein is CASSFMGGPQTQYF.

J is TRBJ1-5 and V is TRBV19; D not resolved. The germline V gene has CDR1 LNHDA and CDR2 SQIVND (reference sequence). The CDR3 extends over 16 amino acids. Trimming took 7 bases from V and 0 from J, leaving 16 bases between them. CDR3 sequence (DNA): TGTGCCAGTAAGGCGATGGGGTTATATAGCAATCAGCCCCAGCATTTT. Its translation is CASKAMGLYSNQPQHF. Full variable domain (remainder filled in from reference TRBV19 and TRBJ1-5): DGGITQSPKYLFRKEGQNVTLSCEQNLNHDAMYWYRQDPGQGLRLIYYSQIVNDFQKGDIAEGYSVSREKKESFPLTVTSAQKNPTAFYLCASKAMGLYSNQPQHFGDGTRLSIL.

V and J are TRBV7-9 and TRBJ1-2; D remains unclear. This CDR3 is 15 amino acids long. Trimming pared 5 bases from V and 3 bases from J, leaving 16 bases between. In germline, CDR1 is SEHNR, CDR2 FQNEAQ (reference sequence). The CDR3: CASSPQFEFDYGYTF. The CDR3, as DNA: TGTGCCAGCAGCCCACAGTTTGAATTCGACTATGGCTACACCTTC.

The gene calls are TRBV7-9 and TRBJ1-2; 9 nucleotides agree with TRBD1. The CDR3 has 13 residues. Looked up from germline, CDR1 is SEHNR and CDR2 is FQNEAQ (reference sequence). V gave up 3 bases and J gave up 6 bases; unmatched junction bases: 2. CDR3 sequence: CASSFWTGDGYTF. The CDR3 DNA follows: TGTGCCAGCAGCTTCTGGACAGGGGATGGCTACACCTTC.

The J gene is TRBJ1-5, the V gene TRBV24-1; D possibly corresponds to TRBD1 (6 bases). The V end lost 4 bases, the J end lost 1 base, and 13 bases lay between the germline ends. Germline V lookup: CDR1 KGHDR, CDR2 SFDVKD. The CDR3 has 16 residues. The CDR3 nucleotides are TGTGCCACCAGTGACGGCACCGGGACAAGCAATCAGCCCCAGCATTTT. Its translation: CATSDGTGTSNQPQHF.

V is TRBV4-2 and J is TRBJ2-4; TRBD2 matches at 9 bases. The CDR3 is made up of 15 amino acids. The ends lost 1 base at V and 8 bases at J; junction bases unmatched: 6. Germline-derived CDR1 and CDR2 are LGHNA and YNFKEQ. The CDR3 reads CASSQGSGGRDIQYF. The CDR3 coding sequence is TGTGCCAGCAGCCAAGGAAGCGGGGGGAGGGACATTCAGTACTTC.

The genes are TRBV6-5 and TRBJ2-3; TRBD2 is a possible D gene (5 bases). The CDR3 runs 13 residues. Trimming took 4 bases from V and 6 from J, leaving 11 bases between them. The germline V gene encodes CDR1 MNHEY and CDR2 SVGAGI. CDR3 coding DNA: TGTGCCAGCAGTTTACTAGGTTCTGATACGCAGTATTTT. Translating gives CASSLLGSDTQYF.

The CDR3 loop is CASSSYSHEQYF. Written as DNA, the CDR3 is TGTGCCAGCAGCTCTTACAGCCACGAGCAGTACTTC. The V call is TRBV6-5, the J call TRBJ2-7, with D unclear. CDR3 length: 12 amino acids. Trimming took 6 bases from V and 5 from J, leaving 11 bases between them. Germline CDR1 is MNHEY and CDR2 is SVGAGI.

The gene calls are TRBV4-2 and TRBJ2-7; 9 bases are a match to TRBD2. The germline V gene has CDR1 LGHNA and CDR2 YNFKEQ. The V segment lost 0 bases and the J segment 3 bases; nucleotides outside the gene matches: 3. The CDR3 runs to 15 residues. The CDR3 nucleotides read TGTGCCAGCAGCCAAGAGCCGCGGGAGGGCTACGAGCAGTACTTC. Encoded protein: CASSQEPREGYEQYF.

The rearrangement uses TRBV11-2 and TRBJ1-6; 8 nucleotides align to TRBD1. J gave up 10 bases and V 1 base, and 9 bases lay outside the gene matches. The CDR3 is 16 amino acids. Germline assignment: CDR1 SGHAT and CDR2 FQNNGV. CDR3 loop: CASSLARTGQASPLHF. The CDR3 DNA sequence: TGTGCCAGCAGCTTAGCTCGGACAGGGCAGGCGTCACCCCTCCACTTT.